The source of this T cell receptor beta chain is a study of read filtering for tumor transcriptome and immune sequencing. Molecular barcoded adaptors covering alpha/delta and beta/gamma chains were used on about 390 ng RNA. TCRdb reanalysed the reads using MiXCR and keeps one entry per CDR3 protein. The repertoire holds 35,000 to 45,000 distinct CDR3 sequences, with roughly 15% as singletons. The CDR3 is made up of 16 amino acids. Germline V gene data show CDR1 as DFQATT and CDR2 as SNEGSKA (reference sequence). With V trimmed by 1 base and J by 4 bases, 12 bases remained unmatched. This clonotype occurred many times.

The rearrangement uses TRBV20-1 and TRBJ2-5, with TRBD1 matching 7 bases. The specimen sequenced was a population of CD138-negative cells sorted from bone marrow. This clonotype originated in a donor at least 40 years old with multiple myeloma. The CDR3: CSARGATGELGETQYF. For the CDR3, the DNA is TGCAGTGCTAGAGGCGCAACAGGGGAATTGGGAGAGACCCAGTACTTC.